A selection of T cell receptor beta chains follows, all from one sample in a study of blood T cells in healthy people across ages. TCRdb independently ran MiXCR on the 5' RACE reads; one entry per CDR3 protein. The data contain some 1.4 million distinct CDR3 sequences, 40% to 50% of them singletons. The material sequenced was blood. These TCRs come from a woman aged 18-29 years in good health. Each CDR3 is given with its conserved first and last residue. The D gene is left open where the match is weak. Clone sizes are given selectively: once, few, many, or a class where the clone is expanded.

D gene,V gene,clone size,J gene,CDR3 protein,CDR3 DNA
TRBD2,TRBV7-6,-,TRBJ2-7,CASSSGLAGTPEQYF,TGTGCCAGCAGCTCAGGACTAGCTGGAACCCCCGAGCAGTACTTC
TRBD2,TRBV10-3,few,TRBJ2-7,CAISESTRGDPYEQYF,TGTGCCATCAGTGAGTCGACGCGGGGGGATCCCTACGAGCAGTACTTC
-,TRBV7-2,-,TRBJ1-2,CASSLMLGANNGYTF,TGTGCCAGCAGCCTCATGCTGGGGGCGAATAATGGCTACACTTTC
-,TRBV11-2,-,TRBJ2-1,CASSKRTAIKETYNEQFF,TGTGCCAGCAGCAAAAGGACAGCTATTAAGGAAACCTACAATGAGCAGTTCTTC
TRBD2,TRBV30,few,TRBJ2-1,CAWSSPGLAGQNEQFF,TGTGCCTGGTCCTCCCCGGGGCTAGCGGGCCAGAATGAGCAGTTCTTC
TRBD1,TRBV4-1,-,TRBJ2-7,CASSQSHRGPEEQYF,TGCGCCAGCAGCCAAAGCCACAGGGGGCCAGAAGAGCAGTACTTC
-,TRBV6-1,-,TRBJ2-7,CASSEAGSGLVYEQYF,TGTGCCAGCAGTGAAGCGGGGTCAGGTCTCGTCTACGAGCAGTACTTC
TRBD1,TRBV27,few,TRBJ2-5,CASSWTGGTGEQYF,TGTGCCAGCAGTTGGACAGGGGGCACGGGGGAGCAGTACTTC
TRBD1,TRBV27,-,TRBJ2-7,CASSLDRNSYEQYF,TGTGCCAGCAGTTTGGACAGGAATTCCTACGAGCAGTACTTC
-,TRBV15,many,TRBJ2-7,CATSRDRYEQYF,TGTGCCACCAGCAGAGATCGGTACGAGCAGTACTTC
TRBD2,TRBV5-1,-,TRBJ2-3,CASSLSRTSADTQYF,TGCGCCAGCAGCCTATCAAGGACTAGCGCAGATACGCAGTATTTT
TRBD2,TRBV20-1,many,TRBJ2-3,CSESGGAITDTQYF,TGCAGTGAGAGCGGGGGGGCAATCACAGATACGCAGTATTTT
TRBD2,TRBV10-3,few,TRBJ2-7,CAISEGAGSGEQYF,TGTGCCATCAGTGAGGGAGCGGGATCGGGGGAGCAGTACTTC
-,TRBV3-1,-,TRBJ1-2,CASSQVGDRYGYTF,TGTGCCAGCAGCCAAGTGGGGGATCGGTATGGCTACACCTTC
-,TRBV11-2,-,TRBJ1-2,CASSRSGGGYTF,TGTGCCAGCAGCCGCTCCGGTGGTGGCTACACCTTC
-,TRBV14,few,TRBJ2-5,CASSLAVATQYF,TGTGCCAGCAGCCTGGCCGTAGCGACCCAGTACTTC
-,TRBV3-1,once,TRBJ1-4,CASSQDGGRGNEKLFF,TGTGCCAGCAGCCAAGACGGGGGGAGAGGTAATGAAAAACTGTTTTTT
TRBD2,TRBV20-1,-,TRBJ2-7,CSARNSGGAAYEQYF,TGCAGTGCTAGAAATAGCGGGGGGGCCGCCTACGAGCAGTACTTC
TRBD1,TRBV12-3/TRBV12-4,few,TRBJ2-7,CAISQDRGSLQYF,TGTGCCATTTCACAGGACAGGGGGAGTCTGCAGTACTTC
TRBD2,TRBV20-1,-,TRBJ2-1,CSANSGWLAGNNEQFF,TGCAGTGCCAATAGCGGATGGCTAGCGGGGAACAATGAGCAGTTCTTC
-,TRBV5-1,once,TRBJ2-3,CASRVTATDTQYF,TGCGCCAGCAGGGTCACAGCGACAGATACGCAGTATTTT
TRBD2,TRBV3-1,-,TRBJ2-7,CASSQLAGGLSYEQYF,TGTGCCAGCAGCCAATTGGCGGGAGGGTTGTCCTACGAGCAGTACTTC
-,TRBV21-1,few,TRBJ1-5,CASSPCTTCGGQPQHF,TGTGCCAGCAGCCCTTGCACGACCTGTGGCGGTCAGCCCCAGCATTTT